The 14 T cell receptor beta chains reported below all come from one sample, sequenced in a study of cytomegalovirus exposure and HLA in healthy donors. PCR amplification relied on 60 Vbeta primers (plus 13 Jbeta primers). The table came from immunoSEQ multiplex PCR; TCRdb's copy has only in-frame clones and leaves some out. The data hold about 160,000 clones, with more than 65% observed a single time. The specimen sequenced was PBMCs. These receptors came from a man aged 25 to 40 in good health and CMV-seronegative.

The chain joins TRBV6-1 to TRBJ2-4; D gene unclear. The CDR3 totals 11 residues. V dropped 6 bases and J dropped 8 bases, with 8 bases sitting between them. Germline lookup yields CDR1 MNHNS and CDR2 SASEGT. Here the CDR3 DNA reads TGTGCCAGCAGCGAATTATACATTCAGTACTTC. The encoded protein is CASSELYIQYF.

The rearrangement joins TRBV19 to TRBJ2-1; TRBD2 matches 10 bases. This CDR3 has 16 amino acids. The ends lost 2 bases at V and 8 bases at J; junction bases unmatched: 9. Looked up from germline, CDR1 is LNHDA and CDR2 is SQIVND (reference sequence). The CDR3 nucleotides read TGTGCCAGTAGTATATCGGTAGCGGGAGGAGGGGATGAGCAGTTCTTC. It encodes CASSISVAGGGDEQFF.

This sequence joins TRBV30 and TRBJ2-7, with 10 bases lining up with TRBD1. The CDR3 is made up of 13 amino acids. The ends lost 8 bases at V and 4 bases at J; junction bases unmatched: 8. Germline V gives CDR1 GTSNPN, CDR2 SVGIG (reference sequence). CDR3 DNA: TGTGCCCAAAGGACAGGGGGAGGGTACGAGCAGTACTTC. This codes for CAQRTGGGYEQYF.

The genes are TRBV28 and TRBJ1-4; 10 nucleotides align to TRBD1. The V gene's germline CDR1 is MDHEN and CDR2 SYDVKM. The CDR3 is made up of 16 amino acids. With V trimmed by 3 bases and J by 1 base, 2 bases remained unmatched. CDR3 region: CASSLGQGITNEKLFF. The CDR3 DNA sequence: TGTGCCAGCAGTTTGGGACAGGGGATAACTAATGAAAAACTGTTTTTT.

This clone was seen only once. The chain recombines TRBV6-1 with TRBJ1-2, with 11 bases identical to TRBD1. Losses at the gene ends were 6 bases for V and 1 base for J; bases not matched to a gene: 4. This CDR3 spans 15 amino acids. The germline CDR1 and CDR2 sequences are MNHNS and SASEGT. The CDR3 reads CASSGTGGNNYGYTF. The CDR3 nucleotides are TGTGCCAGCAGCGGGACAGGGGGAAATAACTATGGCTACACCTTC.

The J gene is TRBJ2-7, the V gene TRBV7-2; 11 bases agree with TRBD1. Germline values: CDR1 SGHTA, CDR2 FQGNSA. This CDR3 is built from 14 residues. V lost 1 base, J lost 6 bases, and 2 bases stayed unmatched. This CDR3 reads CASSLGTGGGEQYF. The CDR3 bases are TGTGCCAGCAGCTTAGGGACAGGGGGCGGCGAGCAGTACTTC.

The chain carries TRBV27 and TRBJ2-7; TRBD1 might be the D (5 bases). The CDR3 covers 14 residues. V shed 3 bases and J shed 3 bases, with 12 bases lying between them. CDR1 is MNHEY and CDR2 is SMNVEV in the germline V gene (reference sequence). The CDR3 region has the DNA TGTGCCAGCAGTTTCGCAGGGCTGAGCTACGAGCAGTACTTC. Residues: CASSFAGLSYEQYF.

The genes are TRBV7-6 and TRBJ2-1; 10 nucleotides match TRBD2. The CDR3 spans 17 residues. The germline gives CDR1 SGHVS, CDR2 FNYEAQ. V shed 4 bases, J shed 6 bases, and the junction held 12 bases outside the gene matches. The CDR3 DNA follows: TGTGCCAGCAGCTCCCCGCCAGCGGGAGGGCCGCTCAATGAGCAGTTCTTC. This codes for CASSSPPAGGPLNEQFF.

V usage is TRBV7-9 and J usage is TRBJ2-5; TRBD2 matches 10 bases. The junction had 1 base not matched to a gene; V was cut back by 5 bases and J by 4 bases. Germline CDR1 SEHNR, CDR2 FQNEAQ (reference sequence). The CDR3 length is 13 residues. CDR3 loop: CASSRTSGETQYF. The CDR3 nucleotides read TGTGCCAGCAGCCGGACTAGCGGAGAGACCCAGTACTTC.

J is TRBJ1-5 and V is TRBV30; a weak D match, TRBD1 (5 bases). Trimming cost V 1 base and J 3 bases, with 13 bases left between them. The CDR3 sequence is 15 residues long. Germline V gene lookup returns CDR1 GTSNPN and CDR2 SVGIG (reference sequence). The chain's CDR3 is CAWSGVGLSNQPQHF. The CDR3 nucleotides are TGTGCCTGGAGTGGTGTGGGGCTATCCAATCAGCCCCAGCATTTT. Supplemented by reference TRBV30 and TRBJ1-5, the full variable domain reads SQTIHQWPATLVQPVGSPLSLECTVEGTSNPNLYWYRQAAGRGLQLLFYSVGIGQISSEVPQNLSASRPQDRQFILSSKKLLLSDSGFYLCAWSGVGLSNQPQHFGDGTRLSIL.

This rearrangement joins TRBV5-1 to TRBJ2-7; tentative D call: TRBD1 (5 bases). The germline V gene encodes CDR1 SGHRS and CDR2 YFSETQ. V was cut by 0 bases and J by 6 bases, with 16 bases left in between. The CDR3 has 15 residues. CDR3: CASSLGNVGDGEQYF. CDR3 DNA: TGCGCCAGCAGCTTGGGGAATGTAGGGGATGGCGAGCAGTACTTC.

This clone was seen once. The V and J genes are TRBV5-1 and TRBJ2-7; 7 bases are a match to TRBD1. Trimming at V came to 4 bases and at J to 1 base, leaving 8 bases not matched to a gene. The germline gives CDR1 SGHRS, CDR2 YFSETQ. The length of the CDR3 is 15 residues. The CDR3 nucleotides are TGCGCCAGCAGCACGGGACAGCCTTATTCCTACGAGCAGTACTTC. Its translation: CASSTGQPYSYEQYF.

The chain combines TRBV6-1 with TRBJ1-6; TRBD1 aligns across 10 bases. V lost 8 bases and J lost 5; bases outside the gene matches: 6. This CDR3 spans 15 amino acids. CDR1 and CDR2 from the germline V gene are MNHNS and SASEGT. CDR3 region: CASSRQGADNSPLHF. CDR3 nucleotides: TGTGCCAGCTCTAGACAGGGGGCAGATAATTCACCCCTCCACTTT.

This chain connects TRBV6-5 to TRBJ2-3, with TRBD1 matching over 7 bases. The CDR3 length is 16 residues. Germline lookup yields CDR1 MNHEY and CDR2 SVGAGI. Trimming at V came to 2 bases and at J to 6 bases, leaving 11 bases not matched to a gene. DNA for the CDR3: TGTGCCAGCAGTTACATTGGGACAGAGAGATGGGATACGCAGTATTTT. Translated: CASSYIGTERWDTQYF.